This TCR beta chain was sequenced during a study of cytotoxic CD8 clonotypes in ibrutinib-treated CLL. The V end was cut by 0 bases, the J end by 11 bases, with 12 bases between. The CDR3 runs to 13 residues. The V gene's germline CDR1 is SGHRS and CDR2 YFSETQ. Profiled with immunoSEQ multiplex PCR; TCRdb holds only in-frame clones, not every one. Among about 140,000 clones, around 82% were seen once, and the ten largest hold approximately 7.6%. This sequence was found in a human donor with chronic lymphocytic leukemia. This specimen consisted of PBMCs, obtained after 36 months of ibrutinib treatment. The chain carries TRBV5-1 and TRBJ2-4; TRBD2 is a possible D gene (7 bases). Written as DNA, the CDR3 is TGCGCCAGCAGCTTGGTTTCGGGGGGCGTTCAGTACTTC. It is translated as CASSLVSGGVQYF.